Following are 3 T cell receptor beta chains from one sample sequenced in a study of human T cells and chemical hapten exposure. TCRdb re-called the RACE reads through MiXCR, storing one row per CDR3 protein. The repertoire holds 180,000 or so distinct CDR3 sequences, with around 30% as singletons. The time point was: pre-sensitization, week 0. Treatment meaning: therapeutic diphenylcyclopropenone sensitization with weekly scalp DPC. This specimen consisted of whole blood, obtained in connection with sensitization to the hapten diphenylcyclopropenone (DPC). The receptors were gathered from a woman in her twenties or thirties with alopecia areata. Some clones in this sample may be carry-over from other donors' samples.

This clonotype was seen at least ten times. V gene TRBV7-9 combines with J gene TRBJ1-5; D not resolved. The CDR3 runs to 13 residues. The ends were cut back, 5 bases at V and 4 bases at J, with 9 bases in the middle. Germline assignment: CDR1 SEHNR and CDR2 FQNEAQ (reference sequence). CDR3: CASSRQDNQPQHF. The DNA for the CDR3 is TGTGCCAGCAGCCGACAAGATAATCAGCCCCAGCATTTT.

This clonotype occurred a few times. The chain carries TRBV28 and TRBJ2-1; D is unresolved. The germline V gene has CDR1 MDHEN and CDR2 SYDVKM. V lost 5 bases, J lost 0 bases, and 14 bases lay in between. The CDR3 extends over 16 amino acids. For the CDR3, the DNA is TGTGCCAGCAGTCCCCCAGACCGGAGCTCCTACAATGAGCAGTTCTTC. This sequence encodes CASSPPDRSSYNEQFF.

The chain couples TRBV20-1 to TRBJ2-2, with D perhaps TRBD2 (6 bases). The CDR3 is 14 residues long. Germline V gene lookup returns CDR1 DFQATT and CDR2 SNEGSKA (reference sequence). V was shortened by 1 base and J by 6 bases, with 12 bases between the two germline ends. The CDR3 nucleotides read TGCAGTGCTAGAGGGGCTAGCGTCGCCGGGGAGCTGTTTTTT. As protein: CSARGASVAGELFF.